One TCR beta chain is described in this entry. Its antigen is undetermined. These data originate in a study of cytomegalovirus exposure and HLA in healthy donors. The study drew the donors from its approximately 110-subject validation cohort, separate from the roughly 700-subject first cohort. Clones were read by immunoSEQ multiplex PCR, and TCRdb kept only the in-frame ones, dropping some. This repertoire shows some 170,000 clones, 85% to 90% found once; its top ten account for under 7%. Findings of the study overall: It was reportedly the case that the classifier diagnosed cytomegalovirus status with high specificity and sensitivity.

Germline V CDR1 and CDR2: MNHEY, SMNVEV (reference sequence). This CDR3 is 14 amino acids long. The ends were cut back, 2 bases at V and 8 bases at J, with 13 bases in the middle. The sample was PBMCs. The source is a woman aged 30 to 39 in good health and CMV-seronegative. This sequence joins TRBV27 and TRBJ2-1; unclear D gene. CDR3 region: CASSLKPLGHEQFF. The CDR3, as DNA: TGTGCCAGCAGTTTAAAGCCCTTGGGCCATGAGCAGTTCTTC.